Each of the 13 T cell receptor beta chains below was sequenced from the same sample in a study of cytomegalovirus exposure and HLA in healthy donors. 60 Vbeta and 13 Jbeta primers were used in PCR. Clones were read by immunoSEQ multiplex PCR, and TCRdb kept only the in-frame ones, dropping some. The sample lists nearly 110,000 clones, 73% occurring once. The sample comprised PBMCs. The receptors were gathered from a man aged 30-40 years in good health and CMV-seronegative.

CDR3 DNA: TGTGCCAGCAGGGAGGCGGGGAATAGCAATCAGCCCCAGCATTTT. Encoded protein: CASREAGNSNQPQHF. The chain links TRBV6-1 to TRBJ1-5; D ambiguous. This CDR3 comprises 15 residues. V dropped 6 bases and J dropped 0 bases, with 12 bases sitting between them. CDR1 and CDR2 from the germline V gene are MNHNS and SASEGT.

This clone was recorded a few times. V usage is TRBV6-5 and J usage is TRBJ2-5; weak D call: TRBD2 (6 bases). Germline V gives CDR1 MNHEY, CDR2 SVGAGI. Trimming stripped 0 bases from V and 5 bases from J, with 13 bases between. This CDR3 has 15 residues. CDR3 bases: TGTGCCAGCAGTTACTCCAGACCAAGCGGGGAGACCCAGTACTTC. It encodes CASSYSRPSGETQYF.

This clone was counted a few times. J is TRBJ2-5 and V is TRBV11-2; D not certain. The CDR3 is 13 residues long. CDR1 is SGHAT and CDR2 is FQNNGV in the germline V gene. The ends were cut back, 2 bases at V and 2 bases at J, with 6 bases in the middle. In DNA form, the CDR3 reads TGTGCCAGCAGCTTACAGACTCAAGAGACCCAGTACTTC. It encodes CASSLQTQETQYF.

The chain is built from TRBV5-1 and TRBJ2-6, with 7 nucleotides matching TRBD1. CDR3 length: 17 residues. The ends lost 2 bases at V and 0 bases at J; junction bases unmatched: 5. Germline V gives CDR1 SGHRS, CDR2 YFSETQ. The CDR3 loop reads CASSLRDRSSGANVLTF. DNA of the CDR3: TGCGCCAGCAGCTTACGGGACAGAAGCTCTGGGGCCAACGTCCTGACTTTC.

The chain has TRBV5-6 and TRBJ2-5, with 8 bases matching TRBD2. Per germline, CDR1 SGHDT and CDR2 YYEEEE. The CDR3 contains 14 residues. V shed 4 bases and J 2 bases; nucleotides not matched to a gene: 4. The CDR3 bases are TGTGCCAGCAGCACGGGACTAGTGCAAGAGACCCAGTACTTC. As protein: CASSTGLVQETQYF.

The chain has TRBV5-1 and TRBJ1-1; 8 bases line up with TRBD1. This CDR3 has 15 residues. Per the germline V gene, CDR1 is SGHRS and CDR2 is YFSETQ. After removal of 0 bases from V and 4 bases from J, the junction contained 5 bases not matched to a gene. CDR3 sequence (DNA): TGCGCCAGCAGCTTGGTTCAGGGGGCCGGCACTGAAGCTTTCTTT. Protein product: CASSLVQGAGTEAFF.

The V gene is TRBV5-1, the J gene TRBJ2-1; tentatively, D is TRBD1 (5 bases). Germline V CDR1 and CDR2: SGHRS, YFSETQ. V lost 0 bases and J lost 6, with 13 bases in between. The CDR3 has 15 amino acids. The CDR3 spells CASSLAVGPSNEQFF. In DNA, the CDR3 is TGCGCCAGCAGCTTGGCCGTGGGGCCGAGCAATGAGCAGTTCTTC.

This chain uses TRBV6-5 with TRBJ1-5, with TRBD1 matching 7 bases. J lost 7 bases, V lost 5 bases, and 11 bases had no gene match. This CDR3 has 15 amino acids. CDR1 and CDR2 (germline): MNHEY, SVGAGI. The DNA for the CDR3 is TGTGCCAGCAGTCCTGACCGACAGGGTGGACAGCCCCAGCATTTT. It yields the protein CASSPDRQGGQPQHF.

CDR3 residues: CSVEWREAEQYF. The CDR3 DNA is TGCAGCGTTGAGTGGAGGGAGGCCGAGCAGTACTTC. The chain has TRBV29-1 and TRBJ2-7, with D possibly matching TRBD2 (6 bases). V was clipped by 3 bases and J by 6 bases, with 12 bases between them. This CDR3 has 12 residues. Per germline, CDR1 SQVTM and CDR2 ANQGSEA.

The V call is TRBV9, the J call TRBJ2-2; TRBD2 aligns across 7 bases. The V segment lost 0 bases and the J segment 4 bases; nucleotides outside the gene matches: 6. CDR3 size: 16 residues. Germline V CDR1 and CDR2: SGDLS, YYNGEE. The CDR3: CASSVAGRTFTGELFF. CDR3 nucleotide sequence: TGTGCCAGCAGCGTAGCCGGGAGGACGTTCACCGGGGAGCTGTTTTTT. The full variable domain, rest sourced from reference TRBV9 and TRBJ2-2, is DSGVTQTPKHLITATGQRVTLRCSPRSGDLSVYWYQQSLDQGLQFLIQYYNGEERAKGNILERFSAQQFPDLHSELNLSSLELGDSALYFCASSVAGRTFTGELFFGEGSRLTVL.

V gene TRBV30 combines with J gene TRBJ2-1; no clear D gene. CDR1 GTSNPN and CDR2 SVGIG come from the germline V gene (reference sequence). The CDR3 is made up of 15 amino acids. The germline V and J ends were trimmed by 3 bases and 1 base, with 13 bases remaining between them. This CDR3 reads CAWRRDFTSYNEQFF. The CDR3 region has the DNA TGTGCCTGGAGGAGAGACTTCACATCCTACAATGAGCAGTTCTTC.

CDR3 nucleotide sequence: TGTGCCAGCAGCGTAGCCCCCGGGGGGCTGGATGAGCAGTTCTTC. Protein product: CASSVAPGGLDEQFF. The rearrangement joins TRBV9 to TRBJ2-1; perhaps TRBD2 as D (7 bases). This CDR3 contains 15 residues. V was shortened by 0 bases and J by 8 bases, with 15 bases between the two germline ends. Germline-derived CDR1 and CDR2 are SGDLS and YYNGEE.

The rearrangement uses TRBV5-1 and TRBJ1-3; D might be TRBD1 (6 bases). Germline lookup yields CDR1 SGHRS and CDR2 YFSETQ. The CDR3 is 17 residues long. V was shortened by 1 base and J by 0 bases, with 14 bases between the two germline ends. CDR3 residues: CASSLSEGGNSGNTIYF. The DNA of the CDR3 is TGCGCCAGCAGCTTGTCCGAAGGGGGAAACTCTGGAAACACCATATATTTT.